This T cell receptor beta chain was sequenced in a study of blood T cell repertoires in COVID-19 (dated by TCRdb to 2018 to 2021). With regard to the full study: The collaborator samples originated in the United States, Italy and Spain and spanned the acute and convalescent phases of COVID-19. HLA class I and class II types, where available, came from metadata supplied by the sample provider rather than from assay-based typing. A freely available public database, intended as a resource for researchers studying the immune response to SARS-CoV-2, is where the repertoires were released. The prospective study material was composed of cDNA or gDNA derived from T cells, B-cell-depleted T cells, or PBMCs. Deeply sampled blood TCRbeta repertoires from subjects exposed to, actively infected with, or recovered from COVID-19 were included in the dataset. The samples were drawn from two sources: the first 160 participants of the ongoing ImmuneRACE study, and approximately 1,300 subjects contributed by 6 global collaborators. Sample metadata almost always included a de-identified subject ID, COVID-19 status, age in years and sex. The paper's findings and limits, for the study overall: The amount of clinical and demographic metadata varied by source and participant and was provided uncurated.

This clone was counted a few times. Its antigen target is currently unknown. Base qualities are not recorded, but no much larger clone differs from it by a single base. Participants in the prospective study were aged roughly 18 to 100 years, lived in over 20 United States geographic areas, and enrolled through a virtual design. In the prospective study, cohorts were assigned on the basis of participant-reported clinical history obtained from a screening survey and a study questionnaire. Exposed participants had been in contact with someone with a PCR-confirmed or clinician-diagnosed COVID-19 case within 2 weeks of study entry. In the prospective study, whole blood, serum and a nasopharyngeal or oropharyngeal swab were collected from each participant by mobile phlebotomists. Over a roughly two-month period, participants in the prospective study had the option of providing additional blood draws and questionnaires. Prospective study blood samples were shipped either frozen or at room temperature before DNA extraction.

TCRbeta CDR3 regions were amplified from genomic DNA by means of the immunoSEQ Assay, a bias-controlled multiplex PCR. Processing in the source paper ran as follows. The number of nucleated cells in each sample was estimated from the amplification of reference gene primers within the assay. Sequence reads were collapsed and filtered to measure the absolute abundance of every unique TCRbeta CDR3 rearrangement. For each sample, productive Simpson clonality was calculated as the square root of Simpson's diversity index across productive rearrangements. Imported from immuneACCESS, the table was reduced by TCRdb to in-frame sequences with V and J called. These copies leave out some clones; in studies compared against another copy, an unresolved V gene accounts for under half, and the cause of the remainder is not known. That table gives V, J and clone size, and the DNA gave D and trimming. In all, the sample holds 350,000 to 400,000 clones, and 90% to 95% of those were seen once. Roughly 0.9% of the sample comes from the top ten.

The germline V gene specifies SGHVS as CDR1 and FNYEAQ as CDR2. Clipping removes 5 bases from V and 3 bases from J, with 5 as the unmatched junction base count. The CDR3 goes from the cysteine to the phenylalanine over 15 residues. CDR3 DNA only is kept here, 45 bases in frame from base 1. The sequence joins TRBV7-6 to TRBJ2-2; a stretch of 8 junction bases matches TRBD1. Sequencing was carried out using PBMCs or T cells enriched from blood (not recorded which). This clonotype originated in a woman between 40 and 55 years old who had been exposed to COVID-19. The nucleotide sequence reads TGTGCCAGCAGCCCAGGACAGGGCTACACCGGGGAGCTGTTTTTT. Its protein is CASSPGQGYTGELFF.